The 9 T cell receptor beta chains below were found in one sample sequenced in a study of T cell repertoires in cytomegalovirus infection. TCRdb independently ran MiXCR on the reads; one entry per CDR3 protein. Counted here are 150,000 to 200,000 distinct CDR3 sequences, 28% occurring once; the ten biggest clones make up about 28%. The sample was PBMCs. The receptor source for this set is a human donor in good health (CMV status not recorded). Some clones in this sample may be carry-over from other donors' samples.

V is TRBV5-1 and J is TRBJ2-1; D perhaps matches TRBD2 (7 bases). Germline CDR1 SGHRS, CDR2 YFSETQ. The V and J ends lost 2 bases and 8 bases respectively, with 17 bases between them. The length of the CDR3 is 15 residues. The DNA of the CDR3 is TGCGCCAGCAGCTTAACGGGGGGCAAGATTGATGAGCAGTTCTTC. Translating gives CASSLTGGKIDEQFF. Using reference TRBV5-1 and TRBJ2-1 for the parts outside the CDR3, the full variable domain is KAGVTQTPRYLIKTRGQQVTLSCSPISGHRSVSWYQQTPGQGLQFLFEYFSETQRNKGNFPGRFSGRQFSNSRSEMNVSTLELGDSALYLCASSLTGGKIDEQFFGPGTRLTVL.

This clonotype occurred a few times. The gene calls are TRBV20-1 and TRBJ1-4, with a weak D call TRBD1 (5 bases). V dropped 0 bases and J dropped 3 bases, with 11 bases sitting between them. This CDR3 region has 15 residues. Germline V CDR1 and CDR2: DFQATT, SNEGSKA (reference sequence). The CDR3 region is CSARDRSGPNEKLFF. In DNA, the CDR3 is TGCAGTGCTAGAGATCGGTCAGGGCCTAATGAAAAACTGTTTTTT.

The chain couples TRBV20-1 to TRBJ2-1; D may match TRBD1 or TRBD2 (5 bases each). The CDR3 is 13 residues long. Trimming removed 6 bases from V and 5 bases from J, with 14 bases in between. CDR1 is DFQATT, CDR2 SNEGSKA, per germline (reference sequence). DNA of the CDR3: TGCAGTGCCATCGACAGACTAAACAATGAGCAGTTCTTC. Its translation: CSAIDRLNNEQFF.

This chain uses TRBV2 with TRBJ2-7, with D perhaps given as TRBD1 or TRBD2 (6 bases each). The V and J ends lost 10 bases and 2 bases respectively, with 21 bases between them. The CDR3 runs to 15 residues. CDR1 is SNHLY and CDR2 is FYNNEI in the germline V gene. CDR3 region: CATKKSGGDPYEQYF. The DNA of the CDR3 is TGTGCCACCAAAAAATCCGGGGGCGACCCCTACGAGCAGTACTTC.

This chain joins TRBV4-3 and TRBJ1-2; 7 nucleotides match TRBD1. CDR3 length: 15 amino acids. Looked up from germline, CDR1 is LGHNA and CDR2 is YSLEER. V shed 1 base, J shed 3 bases, and the junction held 5 bases outside the gene matches. This CDR3 reads CASSQVDRSDYGYTF. Here the CDR3 DNA reads TGCGCCAGCAGCCAAGTGGACAGGAGTGACTATGGCTACACCTTC.

There are many counts of this clonotype. The CDR3 reads CASSRWGDSYNEQFF. In DNA, the CDR3 is TGTGCCAGCAGCAGGTGGGGCGATTCCTACAATGAGCAGTTCTTC. The rearrangement uses TRBV7-3 and TRBJ2-1, with D tentatively TRBD1 (5 bases). Deletions cut 5 bases from V and 1 base from J, with 12 bases between. Germline V gene data show CDR1 as SGHTA and CDR2 as FQGTGA. CDR3 size: 15 residues.

DNA for the CDR3: TGCGCCAGCAGCTTGGCTCTAGCGGGGGAGCTAGATACGCAGTATTTT. Residues: CASSLALAGELDTQYF. The rearrangement joins TRBV5-1 to TRBJ2-3; 10 bases map to TRBD2. CDR1 and CDR2 (germline): SGHRS, YFSETQ. This CDR3 is 16 amino acids long. Germline trimming cut 0 bases from V and 5 bases from J; bases unmatched to any gene: 6.

This clonotype was detected a few times. J is TRBJ1-2 and V is TRBV2; D unresolved. This CDR3 has 14 amino acids. The germline CDR1 and CDR2 sequences are SNHLY and FYNNEI. Trimming cost V 3 bases and J 1 base, with 9 bases left between them. The CDR3 DNA reads TGTGCCAGCAGTGAGCCCGGGGATAACTATGGCTACACCTTC. It codes for CASSEPGDNYGYTF.

This clonotype was seen just once. This rearrangement joins TRBV5-1 to TRBJ2-6, with TRBD2 as a possible D gene (5 bases). V lost 0 bases and J lost 3, with 7 bases in between. The CDR3 has 15 residues. CDR1 is SGHRS, CDR2 YFSETQ, per germline. Written as DNA, the CDR3 is TGCGCCAGCAGCTTGGGAGGGTTTGGGGCCAACGTCCTGACTTTC. It codes for CASSLGGFGANVLTF.